Presented here are 3 T cell receptor beta chains from one specimen sequenced in a study of OX40 agonist ivuxolimab in advanced cancers. Generated by immunoSEQ multiplex PCR, the TCRdb table keeps only in-frame clones and is missing some. The sample holds tens of thousands of clones, approximately 80% seen once. The specimen was CD4+ or CD8+ T cells sorted from blood, collected in a trial of the OX40 agonist ivuxolimab. These receptors were taken from an adult with an advanced solid tumor such as melanoma, head and neck, liver or kidney cancer.

This clone was recorded a few times. The CDR3, as DNA: TGTGCCAGCAGCTTCCCGACTAGCGGGAACAATGAGCAGTTCTTC. Its translation: CASSFPTSGNNEQFF. The V and J genes are TRBV7-9 and TRBJ2-1, with 11 bases matching TRBD2. Germline assignment: CDR1 SEHNR and CDR2 FQNEAQ (reference sequence). The CDR3 is made up of 15 amino acids. Trimming took 3 bases from V and 5 from J; bases not matched to a gene: 3.

The chain employs TRBV7-6 and TRBJ2-4; D is ambiguous. With 5 bases removed from V and 0 bases from J, the gap between germline ends came to 17 bases. Germline assignment: CDR1 SGHVS and CDR2 FNYEAQ. CDR3 size: 17 residues. CDR3 DNA: TGTGCCAGCAGCCTTGTACTAACGAACATAGCCAAAAACATTCAGTACTTC. Encoded protein: CASSLVLTNIAKNIQYF.

The chain joins TRBV7-8 to TRBJ2-7; 12 nucleotides agree with TRBD1. CDR1 SGHVS and CDR2 FQNEAQ come from the germline V gene. Losses at the gene ends were 5 bases for V and 4 bases for J; bases not matched to a gene: 3. This CDR3 comprises 14 residues. The CDR3 region has the DNA TGTGCCAGCAGCCGGGACAGGGGGCGTTACGAGCAGTACTTC. Its translation: CASSRDRGRYEQYF. The complete variable domain, with remaining parts taken from reference TRBV7-8 and TRBJ2-7, reads GAGVSQSPRYKVAKRGQDVALRCDPISGHVSLFWYQQALGQGPEFLTYFQNEAQLDKSGLPSDRFFAERPEGSVSTLKIQRTQQEDSAVYLCASSRDRGRYEQYFGPGTRLTVT.